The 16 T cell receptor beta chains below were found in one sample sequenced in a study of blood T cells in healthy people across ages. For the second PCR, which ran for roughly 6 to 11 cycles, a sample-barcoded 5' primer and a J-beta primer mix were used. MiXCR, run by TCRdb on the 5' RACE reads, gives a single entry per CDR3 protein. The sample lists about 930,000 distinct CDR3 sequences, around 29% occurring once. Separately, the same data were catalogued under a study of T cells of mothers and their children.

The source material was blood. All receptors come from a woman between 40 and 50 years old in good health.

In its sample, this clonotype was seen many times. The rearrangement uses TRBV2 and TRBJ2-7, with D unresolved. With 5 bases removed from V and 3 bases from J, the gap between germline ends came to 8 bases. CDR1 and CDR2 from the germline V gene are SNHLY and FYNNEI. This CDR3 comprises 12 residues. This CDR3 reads CASSWMRYEQYF. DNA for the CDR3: TGTGCCAGCAGTTGGATGCGCTACGAGCAGTACTTC.

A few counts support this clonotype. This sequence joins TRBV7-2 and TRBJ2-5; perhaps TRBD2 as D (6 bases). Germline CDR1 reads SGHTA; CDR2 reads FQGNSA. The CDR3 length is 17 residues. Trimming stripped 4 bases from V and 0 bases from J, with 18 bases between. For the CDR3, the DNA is TGTGCCAGCAGCTCGGGACTCCGTTTGGGATACCAAGAGACCCAGTACTTC. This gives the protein CASSSGLRLGYQETQYF.

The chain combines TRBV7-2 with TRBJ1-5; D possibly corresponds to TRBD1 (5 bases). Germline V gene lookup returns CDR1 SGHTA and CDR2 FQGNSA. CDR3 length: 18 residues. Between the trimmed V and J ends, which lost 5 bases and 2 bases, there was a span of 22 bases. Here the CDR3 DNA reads TGTGCCAGCAGCCAGGACCTTGGGGGACCCCTTGGCAATCAGCCCCAGCATTTT. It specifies CASSQDLGGPLGNQPQHF. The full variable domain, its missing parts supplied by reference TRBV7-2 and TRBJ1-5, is GAGVSQSPSNKVTEKGKDVELRCDPISGHTALYWYRQSLGQGLEFLIYFQGNSAPDKSGLPSDRFSAERTGGSVSTLTIQRTQQEDSAVYLCASSQDLGGPLGNQPQHFGDGTRLSIL.

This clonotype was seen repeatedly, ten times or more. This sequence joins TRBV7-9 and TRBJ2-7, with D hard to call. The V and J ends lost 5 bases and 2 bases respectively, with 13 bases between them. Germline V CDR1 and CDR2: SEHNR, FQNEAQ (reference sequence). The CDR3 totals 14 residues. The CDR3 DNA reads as TGTGCCAGCAGCCCTTCGAGGTGGCCCTACGAGCAGTACTTC. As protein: CASSPSRWPYEQYF.

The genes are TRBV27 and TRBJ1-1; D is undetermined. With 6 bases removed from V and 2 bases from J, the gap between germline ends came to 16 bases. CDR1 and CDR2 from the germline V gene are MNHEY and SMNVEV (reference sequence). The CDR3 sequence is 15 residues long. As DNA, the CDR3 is TGTGCCAGCAGCCCGGTTGACGGAATTAACACTGAAGCTTTCTTT. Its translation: CASSPVDGINTEAFF.

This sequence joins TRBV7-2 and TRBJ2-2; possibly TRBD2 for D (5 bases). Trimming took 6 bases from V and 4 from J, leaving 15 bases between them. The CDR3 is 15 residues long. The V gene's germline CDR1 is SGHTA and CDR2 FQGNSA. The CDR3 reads CASSTDRAGTGELFF. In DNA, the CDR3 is TGTGCCAGCAGTACGGACCGGGCGGGCACCGGGGAGCTGTTTTTT.

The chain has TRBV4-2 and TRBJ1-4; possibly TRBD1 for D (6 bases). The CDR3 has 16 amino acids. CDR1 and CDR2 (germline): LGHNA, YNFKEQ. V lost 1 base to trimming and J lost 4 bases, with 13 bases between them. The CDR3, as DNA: TGTGCCAGCAGCCAAGCTCGAGGGGGGGATAATGAAAAACTGTTTTTT. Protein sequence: CASSQARGGDNEKLFF.

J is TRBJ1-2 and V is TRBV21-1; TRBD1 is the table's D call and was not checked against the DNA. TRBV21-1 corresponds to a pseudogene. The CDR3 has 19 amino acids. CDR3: CASSPRGGRGGYNNYGYTF. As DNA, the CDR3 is TGTGCCAGCAGCCCTCGTGGGGGCAGGGGTGGTTACAATAACTATGGCTACACCTTC.

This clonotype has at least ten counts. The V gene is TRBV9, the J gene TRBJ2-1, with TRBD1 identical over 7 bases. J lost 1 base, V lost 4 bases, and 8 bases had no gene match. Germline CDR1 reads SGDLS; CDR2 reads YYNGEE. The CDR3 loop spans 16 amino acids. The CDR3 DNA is TGTGCCAGCAGCCCAAAAGAGACAGGGTCCTACAATGAGCAGTTCTTC. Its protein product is CASSPKETGSYNEQFF.

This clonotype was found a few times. The chain's CDR3 is CASSTMGGGGTEAFF. The CDR3 nucleotides read TGTGCCAGCAGCACGATGGGGGGGGGTGGCACTGAAGCTTTCTTT. The rearrangement links TRBV7-3 to TRBJ1-1; D is possibly TRBD1 (5 bases). V lost 5 bases and J lost 4, with 17 bases in between. The germline CDR1 and CDR2 sequences are SGHTA and FQGTGA. The CDR3 covers 15 residues.

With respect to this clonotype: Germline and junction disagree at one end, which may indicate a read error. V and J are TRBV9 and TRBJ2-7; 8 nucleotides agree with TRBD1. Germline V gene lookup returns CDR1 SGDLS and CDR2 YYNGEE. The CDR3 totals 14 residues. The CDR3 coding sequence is TGTGCCAGCGGCGTAGCCCAGGGGGCATTTGAGCAGTACTTC. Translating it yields CASGVAQGAFEQYF.

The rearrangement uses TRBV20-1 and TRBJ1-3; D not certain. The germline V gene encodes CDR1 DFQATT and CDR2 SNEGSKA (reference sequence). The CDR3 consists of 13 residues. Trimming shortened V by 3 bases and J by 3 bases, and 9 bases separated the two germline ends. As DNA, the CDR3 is TGCAGTGCTAGTCGGGGAGGTGGAAACACCATATATTTT. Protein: CSASRGGGNTIYF.

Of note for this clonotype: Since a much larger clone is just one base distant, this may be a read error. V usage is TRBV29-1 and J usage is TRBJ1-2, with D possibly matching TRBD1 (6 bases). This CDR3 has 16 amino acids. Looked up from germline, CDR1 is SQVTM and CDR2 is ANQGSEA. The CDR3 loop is CSVMGSGAKANYDYTF. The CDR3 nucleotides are TGCAGCGTCATGGGATCAGGGGCAAAAGCTAACTATGACTACACCTTC. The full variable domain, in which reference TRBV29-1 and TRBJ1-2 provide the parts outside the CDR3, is SAVISQKPSRDICQRGTSLTIQCQVDSQVTMMFWYRQQPGQSLTLIATANQGSEATYESGFVIDKFPISRPNLTFSTLTVSNMSPEDSSIYLCSVMGSGAKANYDYTFGSGTRLTVV.

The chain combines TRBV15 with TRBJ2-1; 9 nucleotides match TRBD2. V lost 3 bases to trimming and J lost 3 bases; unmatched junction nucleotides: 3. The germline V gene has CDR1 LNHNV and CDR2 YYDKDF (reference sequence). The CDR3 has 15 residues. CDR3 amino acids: CATSRRLADYNEQFF. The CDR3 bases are TGTGCCACCAGCAGGAGACTAGCGGACTACAATGAGCAGTTCTTC.

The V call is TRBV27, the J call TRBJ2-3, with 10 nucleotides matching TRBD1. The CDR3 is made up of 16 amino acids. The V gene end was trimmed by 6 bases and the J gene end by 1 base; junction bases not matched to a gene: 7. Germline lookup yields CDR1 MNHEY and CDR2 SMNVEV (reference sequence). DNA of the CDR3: TGTGCCAGCAGGACGTGGGGACAGGGGCGCACAGATACGCAGTATTTT. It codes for CASRTWGQGRTDTQYF.

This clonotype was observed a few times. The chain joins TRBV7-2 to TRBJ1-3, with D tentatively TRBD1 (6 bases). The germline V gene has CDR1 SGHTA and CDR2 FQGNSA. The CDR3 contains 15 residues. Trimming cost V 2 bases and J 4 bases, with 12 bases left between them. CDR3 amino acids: CASSLRAGAGNTIYF. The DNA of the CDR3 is TGTGCCAGCAGCTTACGGGCAGGGGCCGGAAACACCATATATTTT.